The subject of this entry is one TCR beta chain. These data originate in a study of blood T cell repertoires in COVID-19. Overall study: T cells, B-cell-depleted T cells, or PBMCs supplied cDNA or gDNA.

The CDR3 runs to 16 residues. In germline, CDR1 is MDHEN, CDR2 SYDVKM. Trimming took off 5 bases at V and 3 bases at J, with 19 bases between the two ends. Under the authors' procedure: Counts of nucleated cells, estimated from reference gene primer amplification, were obtained. Sequencing used immunoSEQ multiplex PCR; TCRdb keeps in-frame clones, though not all of them. V and J calls and clone size are as listed in that table; D and trimming were resolved from the DNA. The data contain about 49,000 clones, 82% of them singletons. Sequencing was performed on peripheral blood. This TCR came from a woman aged 60-75 years with acute or convalescent COVID-19. The chain recombines TRBV28 with TRBJ1-1; perhaps TRBD1 as D (6 bases). For the CDR3, the DNA is TGTGCCAGCAGTCCCAAAGGGGGTTCTGCGGACACTGAAGCTTTCTTT. Translating gives CASSPKGGSADTEAFF. The whole variable domain, remainder taken from reference TRBV28 and TRBJ1-1, is DVKVTQSSRYLVKRTGEKVFLECVQDMDHENMFWYRQDPGLGLRLIYFSYDVKMKEKGDIPEGYSVSREKKERFSLILESASTNQTSMYLCASSPKGGSADTEAFFGQGTRLTVV.